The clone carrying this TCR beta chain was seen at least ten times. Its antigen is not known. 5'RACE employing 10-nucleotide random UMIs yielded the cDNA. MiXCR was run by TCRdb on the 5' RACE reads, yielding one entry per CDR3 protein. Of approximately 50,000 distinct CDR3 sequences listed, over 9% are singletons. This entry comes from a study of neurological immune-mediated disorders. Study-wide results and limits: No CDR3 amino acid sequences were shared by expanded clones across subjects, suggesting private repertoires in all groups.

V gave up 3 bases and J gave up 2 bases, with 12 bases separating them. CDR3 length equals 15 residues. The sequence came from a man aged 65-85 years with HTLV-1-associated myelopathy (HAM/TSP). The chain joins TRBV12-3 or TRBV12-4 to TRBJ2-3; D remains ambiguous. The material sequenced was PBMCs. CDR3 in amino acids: CASSLARPNTDTQYF. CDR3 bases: TGTGCCAGCAGTTTGGCACGACCCAACACAGATACGCAGTATTTT.